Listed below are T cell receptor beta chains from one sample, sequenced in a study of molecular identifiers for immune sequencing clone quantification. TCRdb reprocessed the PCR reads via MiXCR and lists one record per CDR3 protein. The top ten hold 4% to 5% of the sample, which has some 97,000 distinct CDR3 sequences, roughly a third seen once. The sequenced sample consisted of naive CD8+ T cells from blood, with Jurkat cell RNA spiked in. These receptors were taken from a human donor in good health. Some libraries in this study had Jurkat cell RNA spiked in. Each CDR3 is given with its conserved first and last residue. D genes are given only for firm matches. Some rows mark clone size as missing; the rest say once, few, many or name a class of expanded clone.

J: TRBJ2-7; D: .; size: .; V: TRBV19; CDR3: CACSIGPGTSFEQYF; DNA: TGTGCCTGTAGTATAGGTCCGGGGACCTCCTTCGAGCAGTACTTC
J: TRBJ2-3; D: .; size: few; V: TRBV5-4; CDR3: CASSPDSRGDTQYF; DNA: TGTGCCAGCAGCCCGGACAGCAGGGGAGATACGCAGTATTTT
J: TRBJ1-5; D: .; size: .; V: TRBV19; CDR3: CASSPNLVANLPQHF; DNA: TGTGCCAGTAGCCCCAACCTGGTGGCGAATCTGCCCCAGCATTTT
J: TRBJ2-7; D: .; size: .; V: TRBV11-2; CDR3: CTSGGHEQDF; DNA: TGTACTAGTGGGGGGCACGAGCAGGACTTC
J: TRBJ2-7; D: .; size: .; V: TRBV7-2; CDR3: CASSLDSKPREQYF; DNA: TGTGCCAGCAGCCTTGACTCAAAACCGAGGGAGCAGTACTTC
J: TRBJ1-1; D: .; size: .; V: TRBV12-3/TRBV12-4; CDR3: CASSVDAEAFF; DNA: TGTGCCAGCAGTGTAGACGCTGAAGCTTTCTTT
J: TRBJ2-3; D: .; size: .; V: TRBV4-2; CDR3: CASSLRPPGLSLTDTQYF; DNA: TGTGCCAGCAGCCTACGTCCCCCCGGACTCTCCCTCACAGATACGCAGTATTTT
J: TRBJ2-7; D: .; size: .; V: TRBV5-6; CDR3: CASSLAGSLNEQYF; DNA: TGTGCCAGCAGCTTGGCCGGGAGCTTAAACGAGCAGTACTTC
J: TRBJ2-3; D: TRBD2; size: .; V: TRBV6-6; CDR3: CASSYSSVAGVITDTQYF; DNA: TGTGCCAGCAGTTACTCCTCGGTAGCGGGAGTAATAACAGATACGCAGTATTTT
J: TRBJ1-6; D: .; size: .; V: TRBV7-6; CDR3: CASSPSGWNNSPLHF; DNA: TGTGCCAGCAGCCCGAGCGGGTGGAATAATTCACCCCTCCACTTT
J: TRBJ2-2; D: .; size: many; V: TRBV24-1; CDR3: CATSDFFAETENTGELFF; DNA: TGTGCCACCAGTGATTTTTTTGCGGAGACAGAGAACACCGGGGAGCTGTTTTTT
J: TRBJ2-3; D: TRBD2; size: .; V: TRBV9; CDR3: CASNPLAGETDTQYF; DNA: TGTGCCAGCAACCCTCTAGCGGGAGAAACAGATACGCAGTATTTT
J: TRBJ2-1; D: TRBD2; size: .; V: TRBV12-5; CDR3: CASGLAGAIEQFF; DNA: TGTGCTAGTGGACTAGCGGGAGCGATTGAGCAGTTCTTC
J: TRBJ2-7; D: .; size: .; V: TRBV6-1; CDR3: CASNALLGYEQYF; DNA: TGTGCCAGCAACGCCTTACTAGGCTACGAGCAGTACTTC
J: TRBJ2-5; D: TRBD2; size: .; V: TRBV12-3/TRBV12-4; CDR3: CASSPRTSGRGGLQETQYF; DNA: TGTGCCAGCAGCCCCAGGACTAGCGGGAGAGGGGGCCTCCAAGAGACCCAGTACTTC
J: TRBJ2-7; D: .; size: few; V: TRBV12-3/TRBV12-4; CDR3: CASSLVSTYEQYF; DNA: TGTGCCAGCAGTTTAGTTTCTACCTACGAGCAGTACTTC
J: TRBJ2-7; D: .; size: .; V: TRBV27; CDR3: CASSFSRPGYEQYF; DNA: TGTGCCAGCAGTTTCTCCCGACCGGGCTACGAGCAGTACTTC
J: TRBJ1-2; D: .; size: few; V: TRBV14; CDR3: CASSQFLHPPDGYTF; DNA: TGTGCCAGCAGCCAATTTCTTCATCCCCCCGATGGCTACACCTTC
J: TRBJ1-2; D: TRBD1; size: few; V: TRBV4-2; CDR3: CASSQTGQGQHYNYGYTF; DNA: TGTGCCAGCAGCCAGACTGGACAGGGCCAACATTACAACTATGGCTACACCTTC
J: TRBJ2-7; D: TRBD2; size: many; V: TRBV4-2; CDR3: CASSQDRAGGYEQYF; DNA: TGTGCCAGCAGCCAAGACCGGGCGGGAGGCTACGAGCAGTACTTC
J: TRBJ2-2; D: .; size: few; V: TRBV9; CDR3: CASSVGEPGELFF; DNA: TGTGCCAGCAGCGTAGGGGAACCCGGGGAGCTGTTTTTT
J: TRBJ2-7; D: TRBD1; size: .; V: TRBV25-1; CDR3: CASSLRGIGTGVHEQYF; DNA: TGTGCCAGCAGCCTACGAGGAATCGGGACAGGGGTCCACGAGCAGTACTTC
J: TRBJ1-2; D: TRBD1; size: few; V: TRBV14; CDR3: CASSPYLPGQGSLRGYTF; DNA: TGTGCCAGCAGCCCGTACCTGCCGGGACAGGGATCTCTGCGGGGCTACACCTTC
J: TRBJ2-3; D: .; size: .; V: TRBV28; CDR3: CASSLWSINTDTQYF; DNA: TGTGCCAGCAGTTTATGGTCTATTAACACAGATACGCAGTATTTT
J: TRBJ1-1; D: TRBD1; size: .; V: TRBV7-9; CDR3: CASSLAQGVDTEAFF; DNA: TGTGCCAGCAGCTTAGCCCAGGGGGTGGACACTGAAGCTTTCTTT
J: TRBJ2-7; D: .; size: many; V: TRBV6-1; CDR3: CATVWVGPRGLEQYF; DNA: TGTGCCACCGTCTGGGTCGGGCCGCGGGGTCTCGAGCAGTACTTC
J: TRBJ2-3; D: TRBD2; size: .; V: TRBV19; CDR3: CASSIWTSTDTQYF; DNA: TGTGCCAGTAGTATCTGGACTAGCACGGATACGCAGTATTTT
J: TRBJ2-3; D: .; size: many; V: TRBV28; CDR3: CASDRGSDTQYF; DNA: TGTGCCAGCGATCGGGGCTCAGATACGCAGTATTTT
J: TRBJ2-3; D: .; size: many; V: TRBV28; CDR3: CASSPLGTPEDTQYF; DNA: TGTGCCAGCAGTCCCCTTGGGACCCCGGAAGATACGCAGTATTTT
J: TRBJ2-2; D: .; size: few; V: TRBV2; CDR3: CASSAPVQGNTGELFF; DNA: TGTGCCAGCAGTGCCCCGGTGCAGGGGAACACCGGGGAGCTGTTTTTT
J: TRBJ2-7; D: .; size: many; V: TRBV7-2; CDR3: CASSLVDSSSYEQYF; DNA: TGTGCCAGCAGCTTAGTGGACAGCAGCTCCTACGAGCAGTACTTC
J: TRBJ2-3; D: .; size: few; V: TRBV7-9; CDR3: CASRQARADTQYF; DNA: TGTGCCAGCAGGCAGGCGCGGGCAGATACGCAGTATTTT
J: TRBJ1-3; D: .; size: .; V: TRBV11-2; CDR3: CASSLDWALGNTIYF; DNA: TGTGCCAGCAGCTTAGATTGGGCACTTGGAAACACCATATATTTT
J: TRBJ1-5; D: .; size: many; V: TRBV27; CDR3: CASSPDMPWQPQHF; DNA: TGTGCCAGCAGTCCCGACATGCCGTGGCAGCCCCAGCATTTT
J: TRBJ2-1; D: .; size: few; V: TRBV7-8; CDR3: CASSFPPLEQFF; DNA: TGTGCCAGCAGTTTCCCACCCTTAGAGCAGTTCTTC
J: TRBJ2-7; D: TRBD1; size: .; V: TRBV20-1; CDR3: CSAHGTGGNSSYEQYF; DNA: TGCAGTGCCCACGGGACAGGGGGCAATAGCTCCTACGAGCAGTACTTC
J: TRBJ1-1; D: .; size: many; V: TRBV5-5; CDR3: CASTIGPQEAFF; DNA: TGTGCCAGCACCATTGGTCCACAGGAAGCTTTCTTT